The 21 T cell receptor beta chains reported below all come from one sample, sequenced in a study of metastatic and nonmetastatic thyroid tumors. TCRdb re-called the PCR reads with MiXCR. The sample consists of around 20,000 clones, more than 15% of them appearing once. Ahead of thyroid surgery, no patient had received treatment of any kind. Sample: tumor tissue. The receptors originated from a female donor with papillary thyroid cancer or a benign thyroid nodule (not recorded which). Some clones in this sample may be carry-over from other donors' samples.

Worth noting for this clone: This sequence may be a read error, since a much larger clone differs from it by one base. The rearrangement links TRBV12-3 or TRBV12-4 to TRBJ2-3; 10 positions match TRBD1. The trim removed 8 bases at V and 7 bases at J, leaving 15 bases unmatched. The CDR3 contains 16 residues. CDR3 nucleotides: TGTGCCAGCGGTCCAGGGGGGACAGGGGCCAGATATACGCAGTATTTT. It codes for CASGPGGTGARYTQYF.

This clone was counted ten times or more. The rearrangement joins TRBV30 to TRBJ1-1; 9 bases map to TRBD1. The CDR3 covers 13 residues. The J segment lost 11 bases and the V segment lost 4 bases, leaving 11 bases of the junction unmatched. The germline V gene has CDR1 GTSNPN and CDR2 SVGIG (reference sequence). The CDR3 is CAWTQGQGSVAFF. The CDR3 region has the DNA TGTGCCTGGACCCAGGGACAGGGTTCTGTTGCTTTCTTT.

In its sample, this clone ranks as medium-sized. The rearrangement links TRBV12-3 or TRBV12-4 to TRBJ2-7, with TRBD1 identical over 7 bases. Unmatched junction bases numbered 2, after V lost 3 bases and J lost 0 bases. The CDR3 length is 14 residues. The CDR3 reads CASSLRQGSYEQYF. As DNA, the CDR3 is TGTGCCAGCAGTTTGAGACAGGGCTCCTACGAGCAGTACTTC.

A word on this clone: The junction departs from the called germline gene at one end, perhaps through a read error. V is TRBV6-1 and J is TRBJ1-5; TRBD1 matches at 8 bases. Germline CDR1 reads MNHNS; CDR2 reads SASEGT. The CDR3 has 15 residues. CDR3 DNA: TGTGACAGCAGCCGGGGGTCAGGGGGCAATCAGCACCAGCATTTT. Translating gives CDSSRGSGGNQHQHF.

This chain uses TRBV20-1 with TRBJ1-2; D remains unclear. CDR1 is DFQATT, CDR2 SNEGSKA, per germline (reference sequence). This CDR3 contains 12 residues. Trimming left V 1 base short and J 4 bases short, with 7 bases between. This CDR3 is CSARGLSYGYTF. The DNA of the CDR3 is TGCAGTGCTAGAGGTTTAAGCTATGGCTACACCTTC.

The CDR3 protein is CASSPRRDSPYEQYF. DNA for the CDR3: TGTGCCAGCTCACCACGAAGGGACAGCCCCTACGAGCAGTACTTC. V usage is TRBV18 and J usage is TRBJ2-7, with 7 bases identical to TRBD1. The V gene's germline CDR1 is KGHSH and CDR2 LQKENI. The CDR3 loop spans 15 amino acids. The V gene end was trimmed by 1 base and the J gene end by 2 bases; junction bases not matched to a gene: 5.

This clone was found many times. The chain couples TRBV14 to TRBJ1-2, with TRBD1 matching 8 bases. CDR1 and CDR2 (germline): SGHDN, FVKESK. This CDR3 has 15 residues. Trimming took 4 bases from V and 7 from J; bases not matched to a gene: 11. The chain's CDR3 is CASSREGGRGLGYTF. CDR3 bases: TGTGCCAGCAGCCGCGAAGGTGGCAGGGGGCTTGGCTACACCTTC.

This clone is judged medium-sized. The sample contains more than one DNA sequence encoding this CDR3. V gene TRBV19 combines with J gene TRBJ1-5, with 7 bases identical to TRBD1. CDR1 and CDR2 (germline): LNHDA, SQIVND (reference sequence). V shed 4 bases and J 4 bases; nucleotides not matched to a gene: 4. The CDR3 length is 14 residues. The CDR3 coding sequence is TGTGCCAGTAGTACGGACAGGAGAAATCAGCCCCAGCATTTT. It translates to CASSTDRRNQPQHF.

There are many counts of this clone. The V gene is TRBV5-1, the J gene TRBJ2-5, with 8 nucleotides matching TRBD2. The V gene end was trimmed by 0 bases and the J gene end by 6 bases; junction bases not matched to a gene: 16. Germline lookup yields CDR1 SGHRS and CDR2 YFSETQ. This CDR3 is 18 amino acids long. The CDR3 region is CASSLVERTSGGLKTQYF. The CDR3 bases are TGCGCCAGCAGCTTGGTGGAGCGTACAAGCGGGGGACTGAAGACCCAGTACTTC.

Turning to this clone: Possible read error: a much larger clone is one base away. The same CDR3 arises from other DNA sequences in this sample as well. The chain joins TRBV5-4 to TRBJ2-5; TRBD1 might be the D (5 bases). The CDR3 loop spans 13 amino acids. Germline lookup yields CDR1 SGHNT and CDR2 YYREEE (reference sequence). The CDR3 is CASSLGVEETQYF. DNA for the CDR3: TGTGCCAGCAGCTTAGGGGTTGAAGAGACCCAATACTTC. The whole variable domain, filled in from reference TRBV5-4 and TRBJ2-5, reads ETGVTQSPTHLIKTRGQQVTLRCSSQSGHNTVSWYQQALGQGPQFIFQYYREEENGRGNFPPRFSGLQFPNYSSELNVNALELDDSALYLCASSLGVEETQYFGPGTRLLVL.

By sample fraction, this clone is medium-sized. Other nucleotide sequences from this sample produce the same CDR3. The rearrangement joins TRBV27 to TRBJ1-2, with TRBD1 matching 11 bases. The V and J ends lost 2 bases and 6 bases, in that order; junction bases with no gene match: 14. Germline CDR1 MNHEY, CDR2 SMNVEV (reference sequence). The CDR3 length is 18 residues. CDR3 loop: CASSLTEQPLGQGDGYTF. The CDR3 DNA reads TGTGCCAGCAGTTTAACCGAACAACCTTTGGGACAGGGGGATGGCTACACCTTC.

This clone was seen ten or more times. This chain joins TRBV28 and TRBJ1-2; possible D gene TRBD1, 5 bases. The CDR3 length is 13 residues. Trimming cost V 6 bases and J 2 bases, with 10 bases left between them. Germline loops: CDR1 MDHEN, CDR2 SYDVKM. The CDR3 is CASRGDVNYGYTF. The CDR3 DNA reads as TGTGCCAGCAGAGGGGACGTAAACTATGGCTACACCTTC.

This clone was picked up a small number of times. A much more abundant neighbour one base away suggests this may be a read error. The conserved final phenylalanine or tryptophan is absent from the CDR3, which likely points to a read error. The same CDR3 arises from other DNA sequences in this sample as well. The chain links TRBV25-1 to TRBJ1-6; D unresolved. V dropped 4 bases and J dropped 6 bases, with 7 bases sitting between them. In germline, CDR1 is MGHDK, CDR2 SYGVNS. The CDR3 has 13 residues. The CDR3 protein is CASSGKFNSPLHL. The CDR3 coding sequence is TGTGCCAGCAGTGGTAAGTTTAATTCACCCCTCCACCTT.

This clone appeared many times. The rearrangement joins TRBV20-1 to TRBJ1-6; weak D call: TRBD1 (5 bases). Trimming removed 6 bases at V and 9 bases at J, with 15 bases between. Germline CDR1 reads DFQATT; CDR2 reads SNEGSKA (reference sequence). There are 13 residues in the CDR3. CDR3: CSAITGFGSPLHF. DNA for the CDR3: TGCAGTGCCATTACAGGTTTCGGTTCACCCCTCCACTTT.

This clone showed up many times. The rearrangement links TRBV28 to TRBJ2-5; 8 positions match TRBD1. The CDR3 runs 13 residues. CDR1 MDHEN and CDR2 SYDVKM come from the germline V gene. The junction had 4 bases not matched to a gene; V was cut back by 7 bases and J by 3 bases. The CDR3 is CASIGTGKETQYF. In nucleotides, the CDR3 is TGTGCCAGCATCGGGACAGGAAAAGAGACCCAGTACTTC.

The J gene is TRBJ1-6, the V gene TRBV7-9; D call uncertain. V was pared by 4 bases and J by 12 bases, with 19 bases between. The CDR3 is made up of 15 amino acids. Germline V gives CDR1 SEHNR, CDR2 FQNEAQ (reference sequence). For the CDR3, the DNA is TGTGCCAGCAGCTCACCTTACCACGGGTTGGAACCCCTCCACTTT. It codes for CASSSPYHGLEPLHF.

This clone rates as medium-sized. The chain couples TRBV27 to TRBJ2-7; D is ambiguous. Trimming removed 4 bases from V and 2 bases from J, with 9 bases in between. Looked up from germline, CDR1 is MNHEY and CDR2 is SMNVEV (reference sequence). The CDR3 loop spans 13 amino acids. The CDR3 loop is CASSYRRAYEQYF. The CDR3, as DNA: TGTGCCAGCAGTTATCGACGGGCCTACGAGCAGTACTTC.

At least ten counts were recorded for this clone. The chain uses TRBV6-5 and TRBJ2-1, with D hard to call. The CDR3 runs 12 residues. The V end lost 2 bases, the J end lost 10 bases, and 9 bases lay between the germline ends. CDR1 is MNHEY and CDR2 is SVGAGI in the germline V gene. The CDR3 loop is CASSYGLGEQFF. CDR3 DNA: TGTGCCAGCAGTTACGGCCTTGGAGAGCAGTTCTTC.

The chain carries TRBV4-2 and TRBJ2-2, with D unclear. Per germline, CDR1 LGHNA and CDR2 YNFKEQ. The ends were cut back, 0 bases at V and 4 bases at J, with 0 bases in the middle. This CDR3 has 12 amino acids. The CDR3 loop is CASSQDTGELFF. In nucleotides, the CDR3 is TGTGCCAGCAGCCAAGACACCGGGGAGCTGTTTTTT.

This clone occurred many times. CDR3 coding DNA: TGTGCCAGCAGCGTAGTCCCCGGAGCCTACGAGCAGTACTTC. Translation gives CASSVVPGAYEQYF. The chain joins TRBV9 to TRBJ2-7; no reliable D call. Trimming took 0 bases from V and 2 from J, leaving 9 bases between them. The CDR3 runs to 14 residues. The germline V gene encodes CDR1 SGDLS and CDR2 YYNGEE.

This clone has ten or more counts. V is TRBV3-1 and J is TRBJ2-3; 9 bases are a match to TRBD2. The V and J ends lost 2 bases and 0 bases, in that order; junction bases with no gene match: 0. This CDR3 has 15 residues. Per the germline V gene, CDR1 is LGHDT and CDR2 is YNNKEL (reference sequence). This CDR3 reads CASSQLAGSTDTQYF. Written as DNA, the CDR3 is TGTGCCAGCAGCCAACTAGCGGGAAGCACAGATACGCAGTATTTT.